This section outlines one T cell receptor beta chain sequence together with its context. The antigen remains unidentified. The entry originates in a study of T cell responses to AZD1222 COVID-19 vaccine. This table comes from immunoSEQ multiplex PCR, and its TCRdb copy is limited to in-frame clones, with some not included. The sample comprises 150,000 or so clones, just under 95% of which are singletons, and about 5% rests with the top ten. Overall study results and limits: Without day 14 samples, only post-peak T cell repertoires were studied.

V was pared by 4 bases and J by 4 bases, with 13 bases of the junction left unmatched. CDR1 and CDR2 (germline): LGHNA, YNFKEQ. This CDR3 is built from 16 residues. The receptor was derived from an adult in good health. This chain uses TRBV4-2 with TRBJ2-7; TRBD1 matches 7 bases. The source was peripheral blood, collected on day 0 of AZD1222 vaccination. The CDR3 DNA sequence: TGTGCCAGCAGCCCAGCTCGGGGACAGTTCGCTTACGAGCAGTACTTC. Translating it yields CASSPARGQFAYEQYF.